This T cell receptor beta chain emerged from a study of T cells in Graves' hyperthyroidism and ophthalmopathy (dated by TCRdb to about 2019). In terms of the full investigation: Peripheral blood samples were taken at the time of initial diagnosis, prior to any treatment. TCR V-J signatures able to tell the groups apart were searched for in a discovery cohort of 95 or so patients, of whom fewer than 45 had Graves' ophthalmopathy and 55 to 60 had stable Graves' hyperthyroidism. Prospective prediction of ophthalmopathy was tested in an independent validation cohort of approximately 18 hyperthyroidism patients and 15 to 17 patients who later progressed to ophthalmopathy. The 95 to 100 discovery patients were randomly split 7:3 into training and test sets. The study also compared thyroid tissue and blood T-cell repertoires from more than five Graves' hyperthyroidism patients. Following sampling, methimazole starting at 30 mg daily was given to hyperthyroidism patients, and high-dose intravenous methylprednisolone was given to ophthalmopathy patients. The paper describes TCR Vbeta CDR3 sequencing of about 140 peripheral blood samples, made up of fewer than 50 ophthalmopathy patients, roughly 75 hyperthyroidism patients and some 17 progressor patients. On the study overall, not on this receptor specifically: In validation, progression to ophthalmopathy was predicted by the model with 70.59% sensitivity and under 85% specificity, a median of about 6 months before onset. Blood samples also contained most of the expanded thyroid clonotypes (frequency above 0.001), which suggests that blood repertoires may reflect thyroid immune responses. Sample size was not statistically predetermined, and blinding of investigators to group allocation was not performed. Ophthalmopathy was separated from stable hyperthyroidism by a 13 V-J signature model, with approximately 89% sensitivity and approximately 84% specificity obtained in cross-validation and 80%/75% obtained in testing.

Stable Graves' hyperthyroidism was defined as the absence of progression to ophthalmopathy over 18 months of follow-up. Hyperthyroidism patients were newly diagnosed, had a disease duration of under 2 months, and were aged 18 to 65 years. Exclusion was applied to patients with uncontrolled infections, other autoimmune diseases, pregnancy or lactation. Clinical symptoms, serum thyroxine and TRAb, thyroid ultrasound, and orbital computed tomography formed the basis for the diagnoses. PBMCs were isolated from 8 to 10 ml of fresh peripheral blood by Ficoll-Paque density gradient centrifugation. Total RNA was extracted with Trizol reagent, and quality was checked on an Agilent 2100 Bioanalyzer. This clonotype was detected ten times or more. The antigen this receptor binds is unknown. No base quality information exists; no much larger clone differs at one position. The TCR beta CDR3 regions were amplified from the RNA transcripts. For the first round of RT-PCR on the TCR CDR3, the HTBI primer set was used together with the Qiagen OneStep RT-PCR kit. Libraries were constructed in a second round of multiplex PCR, after which size selection and purification were performed. The libraries were sequenced on an Illumina HiSeq2000 using paired-end 100 bp reads. From the authors' description of their analysis: SOAPnuke was used to process the raw data, throwing out any read that contained adapters or uncalled bases, had a mean Phred below 15, or lacked an exact constant-primer or identifier match. High-quality paired reads were merged using COPE v1.2.5, and each unique nucleotide sequence was defined as a clonotype. Clonotypes were aligned to IMGT TRBV, TRBD and TRBJ reference segments using MiTCR v1.1. Analysis was restricted to V-J combinations with a frequency above 0.0001, which covered roughly 99% of repertoires. A TCS score was defined as the ratio of F50 (clonal expansion) to E x V (chaos), with BLOSUM62-based TCRdist applied between CDR3 peptides within each V-J. Welch's t-statistics and random forest reduced roughly 540 V-J features to around 14, which were used in a naive Bayes classifier (R e1071). The raw public reads went through TCRdb reprocessing: fastp at Q25, MiXCR clone calling, in-frame beta chains kept. Each entry merges the rows of one CDR3 protein and shows their most common DNA and genes. The V and J calls, along with clone size, are taken from TCRdb and not from the paper's own processing. Within this sample are about 290,000 distinct CDR3 sequences, with around 15% of them counted one time only. The top ten clones comprise 7.9% of the sample.

The receptor comes from a woman in her thirties or forties with Graves' hyperthyroidism. Sequencing used blood.

The bases read TGTGCCACCAGTGTGGGGACAGCTTCCTACAATGAGCAGTTCTTC. It translates to CATSVGTASYNEQFF. The sequence is built from TRBV24-1 and TRBJ2-1, with 7 bases matching TRBD1. In the germline V gene, CDR1 corresponds to KGHDR and CDR2 to SFDVKD. V loses 5 bases at its end and J loses 1 base; junction bases beyond the gene matches: 4. The CDR3 starts with the cysteine, ends with the phenylalanine, and has 15 residues. Only CDR3 DNA is held: 45 bases, read in frame from base 1.